One TCR beta chain is described in this entry. Its antigen is currently unknown. The sample belongs to a study of OX40 agonist ivuxolimab in advanced cancers. Study results and caveats: CD8+ T cells were the subset that, on average, had more expanded clones than CD4+.

The CDR3 length is 15 residues. V lost 6 bases, J lost 7 bases, and 19 bases lay in between. Germline V gene sequence: CDR1 MNHNS, CDR2 SASEGT. Autoimmune disease history or systemic immunosuppression meant exclusion. The repertoire was sequenced with immunoSEQ multiplex PCR; TCRdb's copy has only in-frame clones and lacks some. The sample contains around 68,000 clones, around 83% of which appear only once. The clonotype comes from an adult with an advanced solid tumor such as melanoma, head and neck, liver or kidney cancer. Here the sequenced sample was CD4+ or CD8+ T cells sorted from blood, taken in a trial of the OX40 agonist ivuxolimab. The chain has TRBV6-1 and TRBJ1-5; no clear D gene. The CDR3 DNA follows: TGTGCCAGCAGGACCCGGGGTGGATGGGGACAGCCCCAGCATTTT. It translates to CASRTRGGWGQPQHF.